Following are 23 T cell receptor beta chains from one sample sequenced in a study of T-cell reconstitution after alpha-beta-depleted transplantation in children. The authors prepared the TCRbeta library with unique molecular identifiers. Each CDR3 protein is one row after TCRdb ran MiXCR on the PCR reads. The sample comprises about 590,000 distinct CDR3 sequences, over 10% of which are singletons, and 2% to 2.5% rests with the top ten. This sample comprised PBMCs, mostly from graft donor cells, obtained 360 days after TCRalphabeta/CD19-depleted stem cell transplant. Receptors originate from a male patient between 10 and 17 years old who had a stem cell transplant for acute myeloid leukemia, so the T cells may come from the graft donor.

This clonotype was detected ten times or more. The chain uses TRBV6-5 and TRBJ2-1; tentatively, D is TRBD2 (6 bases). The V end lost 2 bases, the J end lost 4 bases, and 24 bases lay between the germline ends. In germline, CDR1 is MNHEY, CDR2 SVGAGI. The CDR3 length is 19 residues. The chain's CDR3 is CASSYRQVLTKGLYNEQFF. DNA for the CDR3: TGTGCCAGCAGTTACCGCCAAGTCTTGACAAAGGGACTTTACAATGAGCAGTTCTTC.

Here the CDR3 reads CASSASGAGNTIYF. CDR3 bases: TGCGCCAGCAGCGCTTCGGGGGCTGGAAACACCATATATTTT. The chain links TRBV5-1 to TRBJ1-3, with D tentatively TRBD1 (5 bases). Germline V lookup: CDR1 SGHRS, CDR2 YFSETQ. The CDR3 is 14 residues long. The ends were cut back, 4 bases at V and 2 bases at J, with 10 bases in the middle.

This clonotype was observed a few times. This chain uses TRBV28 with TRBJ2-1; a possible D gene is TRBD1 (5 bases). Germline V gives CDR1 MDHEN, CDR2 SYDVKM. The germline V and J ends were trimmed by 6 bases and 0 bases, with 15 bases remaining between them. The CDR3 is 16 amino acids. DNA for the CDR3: TGTGCCAGCAGCACCCCGGACAAGAGCTCCTACAATGAGCAGTTCTTC. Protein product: CASSTPDKSSYNEQFF.

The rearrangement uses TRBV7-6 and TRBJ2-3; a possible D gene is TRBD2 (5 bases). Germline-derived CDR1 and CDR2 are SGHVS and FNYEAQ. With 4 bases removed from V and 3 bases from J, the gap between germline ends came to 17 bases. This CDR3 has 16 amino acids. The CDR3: CASSSQRGGQTDTQYF. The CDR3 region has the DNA TGTGCCAGCAGCTCCCAGAGAGGCGGGCAGACAGATACGCAGTATTTT.

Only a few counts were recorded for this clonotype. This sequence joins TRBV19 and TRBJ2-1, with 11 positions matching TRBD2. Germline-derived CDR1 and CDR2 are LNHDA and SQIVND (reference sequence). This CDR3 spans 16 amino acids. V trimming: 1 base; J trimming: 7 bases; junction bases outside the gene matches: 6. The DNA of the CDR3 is TGTGCCAGTAGTATAGGAGAACTAGCGGGAGCAAATGAGCAGTTCTTC. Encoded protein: CASSIGELAGANEQFF.

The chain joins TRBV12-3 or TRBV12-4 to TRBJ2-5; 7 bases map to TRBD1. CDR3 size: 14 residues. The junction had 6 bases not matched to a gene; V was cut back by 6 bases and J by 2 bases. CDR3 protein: CASSRGQLQETQYF. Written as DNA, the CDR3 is TGTGCCAGCAGCCGGGGACAGCTACAAGAGACCCAGTACTTC.

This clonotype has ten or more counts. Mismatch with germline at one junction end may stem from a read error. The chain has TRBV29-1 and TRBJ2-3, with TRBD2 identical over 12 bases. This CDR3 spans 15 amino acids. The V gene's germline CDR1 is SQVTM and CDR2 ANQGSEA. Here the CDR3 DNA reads TGCAGCCCACTCGAGACTAGCGGGAGCATAGATACGCAGTATTTT. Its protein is CSPLETSGSIDTQYF.

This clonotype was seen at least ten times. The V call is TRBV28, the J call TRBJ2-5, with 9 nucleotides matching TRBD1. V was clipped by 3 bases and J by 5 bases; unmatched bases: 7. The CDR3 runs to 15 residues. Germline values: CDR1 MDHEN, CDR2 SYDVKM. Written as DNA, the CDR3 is TGTGCCAGCAGTTTCACAGGGGGCGTCGGGGAGACCCAGTACTTC. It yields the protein CASSFTGGVGETQYF.

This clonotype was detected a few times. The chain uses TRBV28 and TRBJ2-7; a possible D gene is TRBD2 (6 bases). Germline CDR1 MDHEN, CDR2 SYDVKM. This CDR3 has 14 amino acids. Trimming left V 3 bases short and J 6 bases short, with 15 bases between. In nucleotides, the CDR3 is TGTGCCAGCAGTTTCAGCGGGCTCCTAGGCGAGCAGTACTTC. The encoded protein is CASSFSGLLGEQYF. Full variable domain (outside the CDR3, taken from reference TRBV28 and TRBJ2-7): DVKVTQSSRYLVKRTGEKVFLECVQDMDHENMFWYRQDPGLGLRLIYFSYDVKMKEKGDIPEGYSVSREKKERFSLILESASTNQTSMYLCASSFSGLLGEQYFGPGTRLTVT.

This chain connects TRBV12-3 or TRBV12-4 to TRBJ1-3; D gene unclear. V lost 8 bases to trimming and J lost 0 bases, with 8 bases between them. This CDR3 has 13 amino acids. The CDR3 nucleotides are TGTGCCAGCGGACCTAGCTCTGGAAACACCATATATTTT. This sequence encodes CASGPSSGNTIYF.

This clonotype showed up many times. CDR3 coding DNA: TGTGCCAGTAGTCACCGGACTAGCGGGAGCTACGAGCAGTACTTC. This codes for CASSHRTSGSYEQYF. V gene TRBV19 combines with J gene TRBJ2-7, with TRBD2 identical over 13 bases. CDR3 length: 15 amino acids. Unmatched junction bases numbered 4, after V lost 5 bases and J lost 3 bases. Looked up from germline, CDR1 is LNHDA and CDR2 is SQIVND (reference sequence). Looking up the rest from reference TRBV19 and TRBJ2-7 gives the full variable domain: DGGITQSPKYLFRKEGQNVTLSCEQNLNHDAMYWYRQDPGQGLRLIYYSQIVNDFQKGDIAEGYSVSREKKESFPLTVTSAQKNPTAFYLCASSHRTSGSYEQYFGPGTRLTVT.

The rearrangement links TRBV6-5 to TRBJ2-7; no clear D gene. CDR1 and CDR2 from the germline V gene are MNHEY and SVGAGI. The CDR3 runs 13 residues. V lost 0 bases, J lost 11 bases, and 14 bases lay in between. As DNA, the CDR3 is TGTGCCAGCAGTTACTCCTACAATACTGAGGAGTACTTC. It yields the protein CASSYSYNTEEYF.

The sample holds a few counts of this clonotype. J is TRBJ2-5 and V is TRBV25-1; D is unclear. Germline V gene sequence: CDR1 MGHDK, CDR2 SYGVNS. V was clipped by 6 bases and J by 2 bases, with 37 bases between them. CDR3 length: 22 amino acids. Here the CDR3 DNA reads TGTGCCAGCAGGCCTGACCCGTTTCCTCACTTCGGTTGGATCCATTCTCAAGAGACCCAGTACTTC. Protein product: CASRPDPFPHFGWIHSQETQYF. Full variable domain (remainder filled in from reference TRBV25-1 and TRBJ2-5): EADIYQTPRYLVIGTGKKITLECSQTMGHDKMYWYQQDPGMELHLIHYSYGVNSTEKGDLSSESTVSRIRTEHFPLTLESARPSHTSQYLCASRPDPFPHFGWIHSQETQYFGPGTRLLVL.

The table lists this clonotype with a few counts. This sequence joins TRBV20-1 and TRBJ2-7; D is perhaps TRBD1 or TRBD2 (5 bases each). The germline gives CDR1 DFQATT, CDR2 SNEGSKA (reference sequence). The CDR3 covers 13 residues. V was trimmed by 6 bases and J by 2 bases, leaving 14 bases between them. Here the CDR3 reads CSATGTVTYEQYF. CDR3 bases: TGCAGTGCAACCGGGACGGTCACCTACGAGCAGTACTTC.

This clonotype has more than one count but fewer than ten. The CDR3 DNA sequence: TGTGCCAGCAGTGTCCGACTAGCGGGGGAACCGGAGCAGTACTTC. Translated, it gives CASSVRLAGEPEQYF. The V call is TRBV12-3 or TRBV12-4, the J call TRBJ2-7, with TRBD2 matching 12 bases. V was clipped by 5 bases and J by 7 bases; unmatched bases: 9. This CDR3 is built from 15 residues.

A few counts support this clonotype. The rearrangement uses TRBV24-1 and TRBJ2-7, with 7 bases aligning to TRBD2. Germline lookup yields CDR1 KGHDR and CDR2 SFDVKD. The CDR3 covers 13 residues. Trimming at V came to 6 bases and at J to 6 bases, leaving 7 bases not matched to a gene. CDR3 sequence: CATSPSGLVEQYF. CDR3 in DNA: TGTGCCACCAGTCCTAGCGGATTGGTCGAGCAGTACTTC.

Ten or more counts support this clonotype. CDR3 DNA: TGCAGTGCTAGAGGGGGGAGTGAATATTACGAGCAGTACTTC. Translating gives CSARGGSEYYEQYF. The chain links TRBV20-1 to TRBJ2-7; D is possibly TRBD1 or TRBD2 (5 bases each). Germline V gene sequence: CDR1 DFQATT, CDR2 SNEGSKA (reference sequence). There are 14 residues in the CDR3. V dropped 1 base and J dropped 4 bases, with 14 bases sitting between them.

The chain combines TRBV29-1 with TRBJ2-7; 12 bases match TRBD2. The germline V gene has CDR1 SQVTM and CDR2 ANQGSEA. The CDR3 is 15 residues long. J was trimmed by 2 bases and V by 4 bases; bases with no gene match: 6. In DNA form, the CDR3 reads TGCAGCGTTGGACATCGACTAGCGGGGGCCTACGAGCAGTACTTC. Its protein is CSVGHRLAGAYEQYF.

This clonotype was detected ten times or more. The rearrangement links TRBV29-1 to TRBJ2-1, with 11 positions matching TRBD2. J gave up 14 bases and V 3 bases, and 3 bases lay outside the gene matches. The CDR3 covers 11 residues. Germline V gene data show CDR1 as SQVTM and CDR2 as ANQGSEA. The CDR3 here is CSVDTSGSEFF. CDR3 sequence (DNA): TGCAGCGTTGACACTAGCGGGAGTGAGTTCTTC.

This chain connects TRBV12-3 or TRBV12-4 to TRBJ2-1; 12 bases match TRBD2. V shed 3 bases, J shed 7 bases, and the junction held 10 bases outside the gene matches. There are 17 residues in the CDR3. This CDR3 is CASSLRSSGRASNEQFF. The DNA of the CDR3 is TGTGCCAGCAGTTTGCGGTCTAGCGGGAGGGCCTCGAATGAGCAGTTCTTC.

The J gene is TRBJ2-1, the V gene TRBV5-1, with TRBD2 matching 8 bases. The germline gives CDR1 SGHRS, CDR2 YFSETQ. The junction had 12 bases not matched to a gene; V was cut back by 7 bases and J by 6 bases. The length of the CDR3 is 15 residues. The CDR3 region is CASSPASGSTNEQFF. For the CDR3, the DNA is TGCGCCAGCTCTCCAGCGAGCGGGAGTACCAATGAGCAGTTCTTC.

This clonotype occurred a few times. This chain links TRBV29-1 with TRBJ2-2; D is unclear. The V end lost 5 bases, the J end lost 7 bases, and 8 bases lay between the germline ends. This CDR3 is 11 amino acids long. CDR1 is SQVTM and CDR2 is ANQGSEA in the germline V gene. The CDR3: CSVPGNGELFF. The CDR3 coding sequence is TGCAGCGTTCCGGGCAACGGGGAGCTGTTTTTT.

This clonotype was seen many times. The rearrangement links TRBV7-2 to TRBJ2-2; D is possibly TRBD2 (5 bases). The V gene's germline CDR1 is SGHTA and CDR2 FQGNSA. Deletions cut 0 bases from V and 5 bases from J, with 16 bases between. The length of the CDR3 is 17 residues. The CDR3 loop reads CASSLALSSPGTGELFF. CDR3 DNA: TGTGCCAGCAGCTTAGCGCTAAGCAGCCCGGGAACCGGGGAGCTGTTTTTT.